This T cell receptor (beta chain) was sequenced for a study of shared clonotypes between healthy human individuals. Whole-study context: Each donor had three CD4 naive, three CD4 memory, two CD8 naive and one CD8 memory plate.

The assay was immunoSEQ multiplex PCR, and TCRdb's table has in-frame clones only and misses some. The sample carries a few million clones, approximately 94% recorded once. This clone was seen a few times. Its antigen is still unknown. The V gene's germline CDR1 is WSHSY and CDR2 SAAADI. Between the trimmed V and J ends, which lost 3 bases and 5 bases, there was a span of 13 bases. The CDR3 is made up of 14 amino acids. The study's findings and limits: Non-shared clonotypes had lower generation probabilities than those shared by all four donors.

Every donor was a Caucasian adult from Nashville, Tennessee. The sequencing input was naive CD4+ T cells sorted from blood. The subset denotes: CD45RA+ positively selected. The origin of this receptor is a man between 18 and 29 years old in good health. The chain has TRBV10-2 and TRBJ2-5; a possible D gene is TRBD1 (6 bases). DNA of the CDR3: TGCGCCAGCAGTGACAGGGGAGTGGGGGAGACCCAGTACTTC. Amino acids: CASSDRGVGETQYF.